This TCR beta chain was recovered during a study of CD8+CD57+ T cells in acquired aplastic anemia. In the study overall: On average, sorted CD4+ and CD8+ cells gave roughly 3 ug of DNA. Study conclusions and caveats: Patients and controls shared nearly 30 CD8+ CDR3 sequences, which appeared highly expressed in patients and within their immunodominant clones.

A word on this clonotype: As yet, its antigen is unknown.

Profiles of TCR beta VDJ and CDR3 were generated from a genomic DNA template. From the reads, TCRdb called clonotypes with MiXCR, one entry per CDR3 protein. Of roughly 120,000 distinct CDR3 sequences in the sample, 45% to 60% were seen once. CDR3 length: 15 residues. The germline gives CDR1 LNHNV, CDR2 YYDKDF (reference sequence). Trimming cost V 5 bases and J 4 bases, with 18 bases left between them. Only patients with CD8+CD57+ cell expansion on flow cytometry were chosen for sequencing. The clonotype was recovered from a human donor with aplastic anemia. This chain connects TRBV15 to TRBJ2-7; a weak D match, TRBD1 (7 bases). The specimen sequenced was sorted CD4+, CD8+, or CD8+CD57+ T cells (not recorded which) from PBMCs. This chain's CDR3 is CATSLRQGGRYEQYF. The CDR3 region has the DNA TGTGCCACCAGCCTCCGACAGGGAGGCCGTTACGAGCAGTACTTC.